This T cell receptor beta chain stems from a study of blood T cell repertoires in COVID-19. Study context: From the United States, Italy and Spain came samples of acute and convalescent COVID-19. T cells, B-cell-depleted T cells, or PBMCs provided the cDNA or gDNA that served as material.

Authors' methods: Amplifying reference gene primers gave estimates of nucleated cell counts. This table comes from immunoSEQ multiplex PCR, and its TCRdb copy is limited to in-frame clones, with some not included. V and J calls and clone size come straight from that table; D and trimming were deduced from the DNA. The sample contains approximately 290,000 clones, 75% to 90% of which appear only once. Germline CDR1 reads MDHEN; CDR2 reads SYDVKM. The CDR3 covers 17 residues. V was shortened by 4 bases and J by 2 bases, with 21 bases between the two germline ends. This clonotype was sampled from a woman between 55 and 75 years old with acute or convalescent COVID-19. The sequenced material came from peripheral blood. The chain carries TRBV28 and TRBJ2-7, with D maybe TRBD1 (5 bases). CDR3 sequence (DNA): TGTGCCAGCAGTTCCAGCAATTCAGGGCTACCTACCTACGAGCAGTACTTC. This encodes CASSSSNSGLPTYEQYF.